This T cell receptor (beta chain) was profiled in a study of T-cell reconstitution after alpha-beta-depleted transplantation in children. Unique molecular identifiers were used in preparing the TCRbeta library. MiXCR was run by TCRdb on the PCR reads, yielding one entry per CDR3 protein. Among hundreds of thousands of distinct CDR3 sequences listed, under 20% were seen once. The receptor's source is a male patient between 10 and 17 years old who had a stem cell transplant for acute lymphoblastic leukemia, so the T cells may come from the graft donor. Here the sequenced sample was PBMCs, mostly from graft donor cells, taken 360 days after TCRalphabeta/CD19-depleted stem cell transplant.

CDR3 sequence (DNA): TGTGCCAGCAGCTTGGCCAGGAAGGGGCCCAATGAGCAGTTCTTC. It translates to CASSLARKGPNEQFF. This chain connects TRBV5-6 to TRBJ2-1; D perhaps matches TRBD1 (5 bases). CDR3 size: 15 residues. Germline V gene data show CDR1 as SGHDT and CDR2 as YYEEEE. V dropped 0 bases and J dropped 6 bases, with 13 bases sitting between them.